The 15 T cell receptor beta chains below all came from one sample that was sequenced in a study of blood T cell repertoires in COVID-19 (dated by TCRdb to 2020 to 2021). The receptor library was made with the immunoSEQ multiplex PCR assay. Here the immuneACCESS table is served through TCRdb, limited to in-frame sequences with V and J called. Missing clones are a known gap in these copies; in checked studies unresolved V genes cover under half, and the rest lacks a known reason. This sample is represented by around 140,000 clones; approximately 88% of them were singletons. 10% to 13% of the sample comes from the top ten. Specimen: peripheral blood. The receptors derive from a man in his forties or fifties with acute or convalescent COVID-19.

This sequence joins TRBV5-5 and TRBJ1-1; D uncertain. CDR3 size: 13 residues. Per the germline V gene, CDR1 is SGHKS and CDR2 is YYEKEE (reference sequence). V gave up 6 bases and J gave up 0 bases, with 9 bases separating them. CDR3 sequence: CASTPEMNTEAFF. CDR3 DNA: TGTGCCAGCACACCCGAGATGAACACTGAAGCTTTCTTT.

With regard to this clone: This CDR3 is also generated by other DNA sequences in the sample. The rearrangement uses TRBV5-1 and TRBJ2-7; weak D call: TRBD2 (5 bases). Deletions cut 0 bases from V and 1 base from J, with 11 bases between. Germline V CDR1 and CDR2: SGHRS, YFSETQ. The CDR3 totals 15 residues. Here the CDR3 reads CASSLDPSGSYEQYF. CDR3 nucleotide sequence: TGCGCCAGCAGCTTGGACCCGTCGGGATCCTACGAGCAGTACTTC.

The chain carries TRBV7-2 and TRBJ1-3; D is perhaps TRBD1 (6 bases). The germline gives CDR1 SGHTA, CDR2 FQGNSA. The CDR3 is made up of 17 amino acids. Deletions cut 5 bases from V and 4 bases from J, with 21 bases between. CDR3 region: CASSLLGGARVGNTIYF. The CDR3 DNA is TGTGCCAGCAGCCTCCTGGGGGGGGCGCGGGTAGGAAACACCATATATTTT.

The rearrangement uses TRBV2 and TRBJ1-1, with D possibly TRBD1 on 6 matching bases. Germline V gene data show CDR1 as SNHLY and CDR2 as FYNNEI. V shed 4 bases and J shed 9 bases, with 18 bases lying between them. CDR3 length: 14 amino acids. The chain's CDR3 is CASSVEGTQMKAFF. The CDR3 DNA follows: TGTGCCAGCAGTGTCGAGGGGACACAAATGAAAGCTTTCTTT.

The V and J genes are TRBV7-2 and TRBJ1-2, with a possible D match to TRBD1 (6 bases). Germline-derived CDR1 and CDR2 are SGHTA and FQGNSA. The CDR3 is made up of 14 amino acids. Trimming took off 5 bases at V and 7 bases at J, with 17 bases between the two ends. DNA of the CDR3: TGTGCCAGCAGCACCCGACAGGTAGCCTCTGGCTACACCTTC. This encodes CASSTRQVASGYTF.

This chain joins TRBV3-1 (or the pseudogene TRBV3-2) and TRBJ2-2; 9 bases fit TRBD2. This CDR3 contains 17 residues. The V gene's germline CDR1 is LGHDT and CDR2 YNNKEL (reference sequence). V trimming: 4 bases; J trimming: 2 bases; junction bases outside the gene matches: 8. CDR3 loop: CASSPTSGNHNTGELFF. In DNA, the CDR3 is TGTGCCAGCAGCCCGACTAGCGGAAACCATAACACCGGGGAGCTGTTTTTT.

The chain uses TRBV5-1 and TRBJ2-7, with TRBD1 as a possible D gene (6 bases). This CDR3 spans 13 amino acids. In germline, CDR1 is SGHRS, CDR2 YFSETQ. The V end lost 4 bases, the J end lost 6 bases, and 14 bases lay between the germline ends. The CDR3 region has the DNA TGCGCCAGCAGCGGACAACAGGGTGGCGAGCAGTACTTC. It specifies CASSGQQGGEQYF.

Points on this clone: One end of the junction is discordant with germline, which a read error may explain. This same CDR3 is encoded by further DNA sequences in the sample. This chain uses TRBV5-1 with TRBJ1-1; TRBD1 agrees at 8 bases. CDR3 length equals 13 residues. CDR1 and CDR2 from the germline V gene are SGHRS and YFSETQ. The CDR3 coding sequence is TGCGCCAGCAGGGGACAGGATAACACTGAAGCCTTCTTT. Its translation is CASRGQDNTEAFF.

V gene TRBV9 combines with J gene TRBJ2-5; TRBD1 matches 7 bases. Per germline, CDR1 SGDLS and CDR2 YYNGEE. CDR3 length equals 14 residues. V lost 3 bases, J lost 3 bases, and 5 bases stayed unmatched. The CDR3 spells CASSAPGTEETQYF. CDR3 bases: TGTGCCAGCAGCGCACCAGGGACAGAAGAGACCCAGTACTTC. Drawing the rest from reference TRBV9 and TRBJ2-5, the complete variable domain is DSGVTQTPKHLITATGQRVTLRCSPRSGDLSVYWYQQSLDQGLQFLIQYYNGEERAKGNILERFSAQQFPDLHSELNLSSLELGDSALYFCASSAPGTEETQYFGPGTRLLVL.

The rearrangement joins TRBV30 to TRBJ2-5; 8 bases agree with TRBD1. CDR3 length: 15 residues. V lost 0 bases and J lost 4; bases outside the gene matches: 7. Germline-derived CDR1 and CDR2 are GTSNPN and SVGIG (reference sequence). This CDR3 reads CAWSVARGRRETQYF. DNA of the CDR3: TGTGCCTGGAGTGTAGCCAGGGGGCGGCGAGAGACCCAGTACTTC.

The chain is built from TRBV6-1 and TRBJ1-2; TRBD1 agrees at 8 bases. J lost 7 bases, V lost 2 bases, and 9 bases had no gene match. This CDR3 has 15 amino acids. The germline V gene has CDR1 MNHNS and CDR2 SASEGT. The CDR3 here is CASSEPMDRVGGYTF. The CDR3 nucleotides read TGTGCCAGCAGTGAACCAATGGACAGGGTGGGTGGCTACACCTTC.

The chain links TRBV5-4 to TRBJ2-7; perhaps TRBD1 as D (6 bases). Germline V gives CDR1 SGHNT, CDR2 YYREEE (reference sequence). The length of the CDR3 is 14 residues. Trimming cost V 3 bases and J 1 base, with 11 bases left between them. The CDR3 reads CASSSNTGSYEQYF. The CDR3 coding sequence is TGTGCCAGCAGCTCGAATACAGGGTCCTACGAGCAGTACTTC.

The chain links TRBV3-1 (or the pseudogene TRBV3-2) to TRBJ1-2, with TRBD1 matching over 7 bases. The V gene end was trimmed by 6 bases and the J gene end by 1 base; junction bases not matched to a gene: 11. CDR1 and CDR2 from the germline V gene are LGHDT and YNNKEL (reference sequence). This CDR3 spans 16 amino acids. CDR3 DNA sequence: TGTGCCAGCAGTCCACCGGGACAGCGTTTTAACTATGGCTACACCTTC. It translates to CASSPPGQRFNYGYTF.

V is TRBV5-4 and J is TRBJ1-2; D may be TRBD1 (6 bases). This CDR3 region has 15 residues. Germline CDR1 and CDR2: SGHNT and YYREEE (reference sequence). V was cut by 4 bases and J by 4 bases, with 17 bases left in between. Here the CDR3 DNA reads TGTGCCAGCAGCGCGACAGGTACTAGGTCCTATGGCTACACCTTC. This gives the protein CASSATGTRSYGYTF.

The CDR3 nucleotides read TGTGCCAGCAGCTTTACGGAGGGCAATCAGCCCCAGCATTTT. As protein: CASSFTEGNQPQHF. The chain links TRBV7-9 to TRBJ1-5; D ambiguous. Germline CDR1 is SEHNR and CDR2 is FQNEAQ (reference sequence). The ends were cut back, 3 bases at V and 2 bases at J, with 8 bases in the middle. The CDR3 is 14 residues long.